The following is a TCR beta chain sequence with its context. These data belong to a study of shared clonotypes between healthy human individuals. Study-wide background: Three plates were used per donor for CD4 naive, three for CD4 memory, two for CD8 naive and one for CD8 memory.

Profiled with immunoSEQ multiplex PCR; TCRdb holds only in-frame clones, not every one. The sample lists around 2.3 million clones; more than 90% were seen once. Material: naive CD4+ T cells sorted from blood. The subset here: CD45RA+ positively selected. This clonotype originated in a man between 18 and 29 years old in good health.

The CDR3 DNA reads as TGTGCCAGCAGTTATGACAGGGCGGGAAACACCATATATTTT. It encodes CASSYDRAGNTIYF. The chain recombines TRBV6-5 with TRBJ1-3, with TRBD1 matching 7 bases. The CDR3 covers 14 residues. The ends lost 3 bases at V and 4 bases at J; junction bases unmatched: 3. Germline V gene lookup returns CDR1 MNHEY and CDR2 SVGAGI.